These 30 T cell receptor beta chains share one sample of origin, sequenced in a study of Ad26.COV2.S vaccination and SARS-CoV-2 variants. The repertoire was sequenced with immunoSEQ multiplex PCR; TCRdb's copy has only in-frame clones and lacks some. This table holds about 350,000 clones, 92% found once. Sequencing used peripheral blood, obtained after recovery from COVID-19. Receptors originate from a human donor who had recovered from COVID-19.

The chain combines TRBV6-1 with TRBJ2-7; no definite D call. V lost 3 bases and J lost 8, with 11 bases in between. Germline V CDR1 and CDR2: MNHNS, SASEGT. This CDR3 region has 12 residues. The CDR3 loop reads CASSDLTTKQYF. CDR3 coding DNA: TGTGCCAGCAGTGATCTGACCACCAAGCAGTACTTC.

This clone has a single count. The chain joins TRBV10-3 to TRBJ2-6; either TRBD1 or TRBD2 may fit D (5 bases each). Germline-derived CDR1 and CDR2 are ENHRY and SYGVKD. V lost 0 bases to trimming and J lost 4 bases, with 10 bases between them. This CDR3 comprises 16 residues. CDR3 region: CAISESRGVGANVLTF. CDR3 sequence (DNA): TGTGCCATCAGTGAGTCGAGAGGGGTAGGGGCCAACGTCCTGACTTTC.

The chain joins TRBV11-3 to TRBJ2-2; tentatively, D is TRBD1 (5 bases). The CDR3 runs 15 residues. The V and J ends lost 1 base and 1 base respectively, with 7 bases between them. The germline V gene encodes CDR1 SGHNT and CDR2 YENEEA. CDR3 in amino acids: CASSLGQGNTGELFF. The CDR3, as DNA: TGTGCCAGCAGCTTAGGGCAGGGGAACACCGGGGAGCTGTTTTTT. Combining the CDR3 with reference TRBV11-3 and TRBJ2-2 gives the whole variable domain EAGVVQSPRYKIIEKKQPVAFWCNPISGHNTLYWYLQNLGQGPELLIRYENEEAVDDSQLPKDRFSAERLKGVDSTLKIQPAELGDSAVYLCASSLGQGNTGELFFGEGSRLTVL.

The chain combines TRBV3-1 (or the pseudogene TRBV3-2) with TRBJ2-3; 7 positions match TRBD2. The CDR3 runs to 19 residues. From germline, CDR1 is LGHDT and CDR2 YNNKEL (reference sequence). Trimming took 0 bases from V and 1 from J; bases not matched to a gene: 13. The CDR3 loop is CASSQEHPRTRIGTDTQYF. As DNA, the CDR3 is TGTGCCAGCAGCCAAGAGCATCCGAGGACTAGAATCGGCACAGATACGCAGTATTTT.

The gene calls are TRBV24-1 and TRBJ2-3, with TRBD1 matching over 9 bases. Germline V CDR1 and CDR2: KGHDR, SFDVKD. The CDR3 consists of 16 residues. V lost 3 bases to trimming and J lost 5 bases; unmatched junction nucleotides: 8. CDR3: CATSDPGQGRIDTQYF. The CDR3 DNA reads TGTGCCACCAGTGATCCGGGACAGGGTAGGATAGATACGCAGTATTTT.

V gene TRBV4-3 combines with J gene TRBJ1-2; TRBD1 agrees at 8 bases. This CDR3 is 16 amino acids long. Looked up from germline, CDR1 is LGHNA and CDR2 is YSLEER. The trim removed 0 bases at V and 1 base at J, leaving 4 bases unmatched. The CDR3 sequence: CASSQEVTGVNYGYTF. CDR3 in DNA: TGCGCCAGCAGCCAAGAAGTGACAGGGGTTAACTATGGCTACACCTTC.

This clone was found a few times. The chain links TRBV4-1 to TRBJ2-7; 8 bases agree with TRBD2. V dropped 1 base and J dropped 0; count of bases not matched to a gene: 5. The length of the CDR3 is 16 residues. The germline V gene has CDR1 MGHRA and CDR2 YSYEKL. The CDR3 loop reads CASSQGSGGSSYEQYF. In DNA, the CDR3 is TGCGCCAGCAGCCAAGGGAGCGGGGGTAGCTCCTACGAGCAGTACTTC.

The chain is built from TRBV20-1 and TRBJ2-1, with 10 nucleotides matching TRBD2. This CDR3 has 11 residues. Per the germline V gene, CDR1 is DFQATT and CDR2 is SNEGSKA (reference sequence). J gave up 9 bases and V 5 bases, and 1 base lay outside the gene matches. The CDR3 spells CSARTSGEQFF. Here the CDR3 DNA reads TGCAGTGCTCGGACTAGCGGTGAGCAGTTCTTC.

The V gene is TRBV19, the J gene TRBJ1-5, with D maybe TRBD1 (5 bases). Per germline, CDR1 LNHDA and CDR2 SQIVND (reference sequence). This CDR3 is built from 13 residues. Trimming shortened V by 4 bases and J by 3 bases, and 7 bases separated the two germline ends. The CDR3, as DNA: TGTGCCAGTAGTAAACAGGCCAATCAGCCCCAGCATTTT. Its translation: CASSKQANQPQHF. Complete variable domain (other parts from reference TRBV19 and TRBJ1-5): DGGITQSPKYLFRKEGQNVTLSCEQNLNHDAMYWYRQDPGQGLRLIYYSQIVNDFQKGDIAEGYSVSREKKESFPLTVTSAQKNPTAFYLCASSKQANQPQHFGDGTRLSIL.

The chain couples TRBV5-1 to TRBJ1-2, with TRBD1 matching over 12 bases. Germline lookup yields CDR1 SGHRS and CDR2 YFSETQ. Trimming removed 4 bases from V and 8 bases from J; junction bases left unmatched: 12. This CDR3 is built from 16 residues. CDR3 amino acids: CASSGDRGPEITGYTF. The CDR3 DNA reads TGCGCCAGCAGCGGGGACAGGGGGCCCGAGATTACAGGCTACACCTTC. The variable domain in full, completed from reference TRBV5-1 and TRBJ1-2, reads KAGVTQTPRYLIKTRGQQVTLSCSPISGHRSVSWYQQTPGQGLQFLFEYFSETQRNKGNFPGRFSGRQFSNSRSEMNVSTLELGDSALYLCASSGDRGPEITGYTFGSGTRLTVV.

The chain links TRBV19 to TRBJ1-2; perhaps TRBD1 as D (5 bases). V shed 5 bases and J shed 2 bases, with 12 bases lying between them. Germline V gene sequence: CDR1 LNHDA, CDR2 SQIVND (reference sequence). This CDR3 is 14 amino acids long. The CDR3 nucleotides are TGTGCCAGTAGTGATAAAGGGGTGAACTATGGCTACACCTTC. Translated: CASSDKGVNYGYTF.

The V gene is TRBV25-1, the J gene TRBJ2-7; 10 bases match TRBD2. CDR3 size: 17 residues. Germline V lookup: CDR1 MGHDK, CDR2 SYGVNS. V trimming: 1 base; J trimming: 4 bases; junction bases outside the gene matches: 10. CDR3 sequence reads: CASSELSTSGAGYEQYF. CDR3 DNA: TGTGCCAGCAGTGAATTATCAACTAGCGGGGCTGGGTACGAGCAGTACTTC.

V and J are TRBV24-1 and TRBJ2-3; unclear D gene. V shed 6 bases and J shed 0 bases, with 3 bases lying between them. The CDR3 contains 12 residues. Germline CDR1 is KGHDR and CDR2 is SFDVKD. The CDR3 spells CATSSSTDTQYF. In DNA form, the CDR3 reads TGTGCCACCAGTTCGAGCACAGATACGCAGTATTTT.

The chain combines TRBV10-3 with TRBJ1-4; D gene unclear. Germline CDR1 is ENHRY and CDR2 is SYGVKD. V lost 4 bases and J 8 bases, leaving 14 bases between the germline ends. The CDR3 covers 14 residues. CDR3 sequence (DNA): TGTGCCATCAGTGCCGCGGTGGTAGGGGAAAAACTGTTTTTT. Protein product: CAISAAVVGEKLFF.

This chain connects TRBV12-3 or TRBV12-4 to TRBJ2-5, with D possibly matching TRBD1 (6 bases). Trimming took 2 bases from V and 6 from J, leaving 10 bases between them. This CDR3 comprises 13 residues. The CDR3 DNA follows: TGTGCCAGCAGTTTATGGGGGCCCAAGACCCAGTACTTC. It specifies CASSLWGPKTQYF.

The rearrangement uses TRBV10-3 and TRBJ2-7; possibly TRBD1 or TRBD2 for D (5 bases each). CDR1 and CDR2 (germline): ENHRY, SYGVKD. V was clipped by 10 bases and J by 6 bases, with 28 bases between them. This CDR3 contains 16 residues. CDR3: CATSTKQTGQSSEQYF. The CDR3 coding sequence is TGTGCCACTTCCACGAAGCAGACGGGGCAGTCCAGCGAGCAGTACTTC.

In nucleotides, the CDR3 is TGCGCCAGCAGCGTCCTCAGGGGGCTGAATCCTCCTGGGGCCAACGTCCTGACTTTC. Its translation: CASSVLRGLNPPGANVLTF. This chain links TRBV5-1 with TRBJ2-6, with TRBD1 matching over 8 bases. Germline V gene sequence: CDR1 SGHRS, CDR2 YFSETQ. This CDR3 is 19 amino acids long. J was trimmed by 2 bases and V by 4 bases; bases with no gene match: 14.

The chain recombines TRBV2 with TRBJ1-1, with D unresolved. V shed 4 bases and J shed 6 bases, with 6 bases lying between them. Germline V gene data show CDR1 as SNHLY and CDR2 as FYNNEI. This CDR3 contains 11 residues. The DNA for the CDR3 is TGTGCCAGCAGTGGGAATGCTGAAGCTTTCTTT. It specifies CASSGNAEAFF.

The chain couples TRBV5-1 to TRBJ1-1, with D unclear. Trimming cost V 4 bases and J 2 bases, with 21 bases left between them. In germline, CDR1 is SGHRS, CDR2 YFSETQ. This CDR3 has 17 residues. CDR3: CASSPGEGGKFNTEAFF. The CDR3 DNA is TGCGCCAGCAGCCCCGGTGAGGGAGGGAAGTTTAACACTGAAGCTTTCTTT.

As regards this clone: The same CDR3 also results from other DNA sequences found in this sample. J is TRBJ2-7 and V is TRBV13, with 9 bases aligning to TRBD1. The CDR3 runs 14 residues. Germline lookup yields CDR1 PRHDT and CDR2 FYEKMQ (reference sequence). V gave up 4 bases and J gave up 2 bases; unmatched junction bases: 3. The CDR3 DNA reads TGTGCCAGCAGCTCCCGGACAGGGGCCTACGAGCAGTACTTC. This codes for CASSSRTGAYEQYF.

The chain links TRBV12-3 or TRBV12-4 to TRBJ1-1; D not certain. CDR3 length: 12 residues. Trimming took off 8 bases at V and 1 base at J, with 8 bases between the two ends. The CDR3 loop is CASGWGNTEAFF. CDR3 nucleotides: TGTGCCAGCGGATGGGGGAACACTGAAGCTTTCTTT.

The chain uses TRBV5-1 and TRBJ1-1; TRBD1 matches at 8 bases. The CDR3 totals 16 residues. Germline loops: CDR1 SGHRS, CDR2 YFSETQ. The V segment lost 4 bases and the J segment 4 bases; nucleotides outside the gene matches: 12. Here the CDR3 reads CASSGGQGVDGTEAFF. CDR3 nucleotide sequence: TGCGCCAGCAGCGGCGGACAGGGAGTTGATGGCACTGAAGCTTTCTTT.

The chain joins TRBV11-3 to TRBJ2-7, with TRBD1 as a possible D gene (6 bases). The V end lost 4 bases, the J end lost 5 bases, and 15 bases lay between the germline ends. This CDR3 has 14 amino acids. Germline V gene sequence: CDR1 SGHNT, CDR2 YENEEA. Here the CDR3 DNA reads TGTGCCAGCAGCTCACAAGACAGGATCCACGAGCAGTACTTC. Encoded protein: CASSSQDRIHEQYF.

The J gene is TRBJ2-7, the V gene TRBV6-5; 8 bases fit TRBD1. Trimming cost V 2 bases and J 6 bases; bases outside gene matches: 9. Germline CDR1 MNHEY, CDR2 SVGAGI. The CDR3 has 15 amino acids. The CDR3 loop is CASSYLGQGSSEQYF. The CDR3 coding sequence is TGTGCCAGCAGTTACCTTGGACAGGGATCGAGCGAGCAGTACTTC.

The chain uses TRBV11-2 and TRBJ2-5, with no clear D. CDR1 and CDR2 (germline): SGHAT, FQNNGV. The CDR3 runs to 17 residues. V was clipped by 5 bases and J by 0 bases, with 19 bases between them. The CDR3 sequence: CASSLVGRHSYQETQYF. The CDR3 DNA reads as TGTGCCAGCAGCCTCGTGGGCAGGCACTCCTACCAAGAGACCCAGTACTTC.

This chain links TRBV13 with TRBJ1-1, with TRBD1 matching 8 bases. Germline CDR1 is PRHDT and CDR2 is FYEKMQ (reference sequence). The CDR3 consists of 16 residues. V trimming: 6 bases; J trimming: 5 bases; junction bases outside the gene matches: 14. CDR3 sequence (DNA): TGTGCCAGCAGGGCCCGGACAGGGTTTCGTGAAACTGAAGCTTTCTTT. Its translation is CASRARTGFRETEAFF.

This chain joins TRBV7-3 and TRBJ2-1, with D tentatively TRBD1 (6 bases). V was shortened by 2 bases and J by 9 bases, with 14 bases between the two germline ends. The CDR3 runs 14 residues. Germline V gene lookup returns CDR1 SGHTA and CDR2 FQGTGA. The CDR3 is CASSLGGGGAEQFF. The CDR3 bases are TGTGCCAGCAGCTTAGGTGGGGGCGGTGCTGAGCAGTTCTTC.

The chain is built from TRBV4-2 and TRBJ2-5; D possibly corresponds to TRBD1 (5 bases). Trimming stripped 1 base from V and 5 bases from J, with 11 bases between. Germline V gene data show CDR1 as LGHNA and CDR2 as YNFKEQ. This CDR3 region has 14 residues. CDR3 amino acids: CASSQVAAGETQYF. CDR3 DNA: TGTGCCAGCAGCCAAGTGGCGGCAGGGGAGACCCAGTACTTC.

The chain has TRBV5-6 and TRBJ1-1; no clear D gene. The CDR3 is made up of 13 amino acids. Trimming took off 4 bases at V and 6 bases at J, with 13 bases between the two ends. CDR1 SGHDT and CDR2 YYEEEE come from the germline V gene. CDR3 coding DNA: TGTGCCAGCAGCGTAGAGGGTCGCGCTGAAGCTTTCTTT. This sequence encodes CASSVEGRAEAFF. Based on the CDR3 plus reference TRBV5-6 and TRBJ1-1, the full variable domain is DAGVTQSPTHLIKTRGQQVTLRCSPKSGHDTVSWYQQALGQGPQFIFQYYEEEERQRGNFPDRFSGHQFPNYSSELNVNALLLGDSALYLCASSVEGRAEAFFGQGTRLTVV.

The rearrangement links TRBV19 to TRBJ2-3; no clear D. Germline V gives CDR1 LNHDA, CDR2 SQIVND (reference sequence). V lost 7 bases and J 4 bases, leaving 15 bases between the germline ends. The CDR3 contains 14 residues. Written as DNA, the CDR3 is TGTGCCAGTAACGCCCGGCTGCCCCCAGATACGCAGTATTTT. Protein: CASNARLPPDTQYF.